The 27 T cell receptor beta chains presented below share a single source sample, sequenced in a study of blood T cell repertoires in COVID-19. Clones were sequenced by immunoSEQ multiplex PCR, and TCRdb holds only the in-frame ones, with some missing. The sample holds under 250,000 clones, about nine tenths seen once. The source material was peripheral blood. Source of these receptors: a man aged 45 to 65 with COVID-19, enrolled during active disease.

The rearrangement joins TRBV6-6 to TRBJ2-5; the match to TRBD2 covers 10 bases. The V gene end was trimmed by 2 bases and the J gene end by 3 bases; junction bases not matched to a gene: 6. Germline CDR1 and CDR2: MNHNY and SVGAGI (reference sequence). CDR3 length equals 16 residues. DNA of the CDR3: TGTGCCAGCAGTTACGTCCTTCTAGCGGGGGAAGAGACCCAGTACTTC. Translation: CASSYVLLAGEETQYF.

This chain links TRBV29-1 with TRBJ2-3; D is unresolved. The CDR3 is 14 residues long. The germline CDR1 and CDR2 sequences are SQVTM and ANQGSEA. Trimming took 4 bases from V and 1 from J, leaving 12 bases between them. Here the CDR3 reads CSVVLVSGTDTQYF. CDR3 sequence (DNA): TGCAGCGTTGTACTGGTTTCCGGCACAGATACGCAGTATTTT.

The rearrangement joins TRBV13 to TRBJ1-2; 12 nucleotides align to TRBD1. J gave up 4 bases and V 6 bases, and 6 bases lay outside the gene matches. Germline loops: CDR1 PRHDT, CDR2 FYEKMQ (reference sequence). The CDR3 is 15 amino acids. CDR3: CASRWRGQGAYGYTF. CDR3 bases: TGTGCCAGCAGATGGAGGGGACAGGGGGCCTATGGCTACACCTTC. Combining the CDR3 with reference TRBV13 and TRBJ1-2 gives the whole variable domain AAGVIQSPRHLIKEKRETATLKCYPIPRHDTVYWYQQGPGQDPQFLISFYEKMQSDKGSIPDRFSAQQFSDYHSELNMSSLELGDSALYFCASRWRGQGAYGYTFGSGTRLTVV.

This sequence joins TRBV7-3 and TRBJ2-5; the match to TRBD2 covers 9 bases. The length of the CDR3 is 14 residues. Germline V gene sequence: CDR1 SGHTA, CDR2 FQGTGA. The V segment lost 5 bases and the J segment 7 bases; nucleotides outside the gene matches: 8. The CDR3 reads CASSQTSGRGTQYF. The CDR3, as DNA: TGTGCCAGCAGCCAGACTAGCGGCCGAGGGACCCAGTACTTC.

The V and J genes are TRBV7-2 and TRBJ2-3; 11 bases agree with TRBD2. The length of the CDR3 is 15 residues. CDR1 SGHTA and CDR2 FQGNSA come from the germline V gene. Unmatched junction bases numbered 2, after V lost 5 bases and J lost 1 base. This CDR3 reads CASSVLAGGTDTQYF. In DNA form, the CDR3 reads TGTGCCAGCAGCGTACTAGCGGGGGGCACAGATACGCAGTATTTT.

This rearrangement joins TRBV4-3 to TRBJ2-7; possible D gene TRBD1, 5 bases. The CDR3 covers 17 residues. Germline assignment: CDR1 LGHNA and CDR2 YSLEER. V lost 0 bases, J lost 5 bases, and 20 bases lay in between. The CDR3 is CASSQDPLRGRFDEQYF. CDR3 bases: TGCGCCAGCAGCCAAGATCCTCTTAGGGGCAGGTTTGACGAGCAGTACTTC.

This clone has more than one count but fewer than ten. The CDR3 sequence: CASDRASGNTIYF. Here the CDR3 DNA reads TGTGCCAGCGACAGGGCCTCTGGAAACACCATATATTTT. The J gene is TRBJ1-3, the V gene TRBV25-1; TRBD1 agrees at 7 bases. CDR3 length: 13 amino acids. Germline lookup yields CDR1 MGHDK and CDR2 SYGVNS. J gave up 0 bases and V 8 bases, and 1 base lay outside the gene matches.

J is TRBJ2-7 and V is TRBV18; TRBD1 aligns across 7 bases. J was trimmed by 5 bases and V by 8 bases; bases with no gene match: 12. Germline V gives CDR1 KGHSH, CDR2 LQKENI. The CDR3 runs 14 residues. CDR3 region: CASRRDSVGNEQYF. CDR3 nucleotides: TGTGCCAGCCGAAGGGACAGTGTAGGTAACGAGCAGTACTTC.

This clone was observed a few times. The gene calls are TRBV3-1 (or the pseudogene TRBV3-2) and TRBJ1-2, with 9 positions matching TRBD1. V was pared by 0 bases and J by 5 bases, with 7 bases of the junction left unmatched. The length of the CDR3 is 16 residues. Germline CDR1 is LGHDT and CDR2 is YNNKEL (reference sequence). In DNA form, the CDR3 reads TGTGCCAGCAGCCAAGACCCCGGGACAGGGCAATATGGCTACACCTTC. Translated: CASSQDPGTGQYGYTF.

This chain connects TRBV6-5 to TRBJ2-5; possibly TRBD1 for D (8 bases). V lost 5 bases and J lost 4, with 14 bases in between. The CDR3 loop spans 14 amino acids. CDR1 and CDR2 (germline): MNHEY, SVGAGI. CDR3 coding DNA: TGTGCCAGCAGTACACAGGGGGGGGGAGAGACCCAGTACTTC. This sequence encodes CASSTQGGGETQYF.

The V and J genes are TRBV9 and TRBJ2-1; 10 nucleotides line up with TRBD2. J was trimmed by 5 bases and V by 3 bases; bases with no gene match: 5. The CDR3 is 15 amino acids. Per the germline V gene, CDR1 is SGDLS and CDR2 is YYNGEE. CDR3 coding DNA: TGTGCCAGCAGCGCGGGACTAGCGTTCGACAATGAGCAGTTCTTC. Protein product: CASSAGLAFDNEQFF. Together with reference TRBV9 and TRBJ2-1, the CDR3 gives the full variable domain: DSGVTQTPKHLITATGQRVTLRCSPRSGDLSVYWYQQSLDQGLQFLIQYYNGEERAKGNILERFSAQQFPDLHSELNLSSLELGDSALYFCASSAGLAFDNEQFFGPGTRLTVL.

J is TRBJ2-2 and V is TRBV5-4; 7 nucleotides align to TRBD1. V dropped 4 bases and J dropped 5; count of bases not matched to a gene: 11. This CDR3 spans 16 amino acids. Germline V gene sequence: CDR1 SGHNT, CDR2 YYREEE (reference sequence). In DNA, the CDR3 is TGTGCCAGCAGCCCCGACAGGGTGGGTCGAACCGGGGAGCTGTTTTTT. It codes for CASSPDRVGRTGELFF.

The V gene is TRBV5-8, the J gene TRBJ1-4; TRBD1 is a possible D gene (6 bases). Germline CDR1 and CDR2: SGHTS and YDEGEE. This CDR3 is 15 amino acids long. V lost 2 bases to trimming and J lost 4 bases, with 12 bases between them. Here the CDR3 DNA reads TGTGCCAGCAGCTTACAGGGCTTGGGTAATGAAAAACTGTTTTTT. It translates to CASSLQGLGNEKLFF. Variable domain in full (rest from reference TRBV5-8 and TRBJ1-4): EAGVTQSPTHLIKTRGQQATLRCSPISGHTSVYWYQQALGLGLQFLLWYDEGEERNRGNFPPRFSGRQFPNYSSELNVNALELEDSALYLCASSLQGLGNEKLFFGSGTQLSVL.

V and J are TRBV4-1 and TRBJ1-5; no clear D. Germline-derived CDR1 and CDR2 are MGHRA and YSYEKL. The V gene lost 1 base and the J gene lost 3 bases, with 10 bases spanning the gap. There are 15 residues in the CDR3. CDR3 loop: CASSQVAGNNQPQHF. CDR3 in DNA: TGCGCCAGCAGCCAAGTGGCGGGGAACAATCAGCCCCAGCATTTT.

V and J are TRBV19 and TRBJ1-5; 8 positions agree with TRBD1. Germline V CDR1 and CDR2: LNHDA, SQIVND (reference sequence). V shed 6 bases and J 3 bases; nucleotides not matched to a gene: 7. This CDR3 spans 15 amino acids. The CDR3 here is CASRYRQGNNQPQHF. The CDR3 region has the DNA TGTGCCAGTAGATATCGACAGGGGAACAATCAGCCCCAGCATTTT. Variable domain in full (rest from reference TRBV19 and TRBJ1-5): DGGITQSPKYLFRKEGQNVTLSCEQNLNHDAMYWYRQDPGQGLRLIYYSQIVNDFQKGDIAEGYSVSREKKESFPLTVTSAQKNPTAFYLCASRYRQGNNQPQHFGDGTRLSIL.

J is TRBJ2-2 and V is TRBV7-2; TRBD2 matches at 9 bases. The CDR3 has 17 residues. Per germline, CDR1 SGHTA and CDR2 FQGNSA. Trimming at V came to 1 base and at J to 5 bases, leaving 8 bases not matched to a gene. The CDR3 loop reads CASSLGLAATVTGELFF. CDR3 nucleotides: TGTGCCAGCAGCTTAGGACTAGCGGCAACGGTTACCGGGGAGCTGTTTTTT.

The rearrangement uses TRBV4-2 and TRBJ1-2; the D gene is possibly TRBD1 (5 bases). The CDR3 has 16 amino acids. CDR1 is LGHNA, CDR2 YNFKEQ, per germline. Trimming pared 0 bases from V and 2 bases from J, leaving 13 bases between. The chain's CDR3 is CASSQEQAGGNYGYTF. The CDR3, as DNA: TGTGCCAGCAGCCAAGAGCAGGCGGGGGGGAACTATGGCTACACCTTC.

The chain employs TRBV5-4 and TRBJ1-4, with 7 nucleotides matching TRBD1. V shed 4 bases and J 5 bases; nucleotides not matched to a gene: 8. Per the germline V gene, CDR1 is SGHNT and CDR2 is YYREEE (reference sequence). The CDR3 runs 15 residues. The chain's CDR3 is CASSVDPGQNEKLFF. In DNA form, the CDR3 reads TGTGCCAGCAGCGTGGATCCGGGACAGAATGAAAAACTGTTTTTT.

V usage is TRBV6-5 and J usage is TRBJ2-3; 9 positions agree with TRBD1. V lost 5 bases and J lost 1; bases outside the gene matches: 4. Per germline, CDR1 MNHEY and CDR2 SVGAGI. This CDR3 region has 15 residues. The CDR3 spells CASSLQGARTDTQYF. The CDR3 coding sequence is TGTGCCAGCAGTCTACAGGGGGCGCGCACAGATACGCAGTATTTT.

The chain joins TRBV7-2 to TRBJ2-5, with D possibly TRBD2 on 5 matching bases. This CDR3 is built from 14 residues. V shed 2 bases and J shed 0 bases, with 7 bases lying between them. The germline V gene encodes CDR1 SGHTA and CDR2 FQGNSA. The CDR3 loop is CASSLSGYQETQYF. The CDR3 DNA follows: TGTGCCAGCAGCTTATCGGGATACCAAGAGACCCAGTACTTC. Looking up the rest from reference TRBV7-2 and TRBJ2-5 gives the full variable domain: GAGVSQSPSNKVTEKGKDVELRCDPISGHTALYWYRQSLGQGLEFLIYFQGNSAPDKSGLPSDRFSAERTGGSVSTLTIQRTQQEDSAVYLCASSLSGYQETQYFGPGTRLLVL.

The chain combines TRBV19 with TRBJ2-4, with 8 nucleotides matching TRBD2. The CDR3 runs 15 residues. V gave up 7 bases and J gave up 1 base; unmatched junction bases: 6. From germline, CDR1 is LNHDA and CDR2 SQIVND (reference sequence). CDR3 sequence reads: CASTPSGGAKNIQYF. The CDR3 region has the DNA TGTGCCAGTACCCCCTCGGGGGGGGCCAAAAACATTCAGTACTTC.

The chain uses TRBV10-3 and TRBJ1-1; 7 positions match TRBD1. V shed 7 bases, J shed 1 base, and the junction held 12 bases outside the gene matches. Germline loops: CDR1 ENHRY, CDR2 SYGVKD. The CDR3 has 16 amino acids. The CDR3 sequence is CAITKGQVARNTEAFF. The CDR3 DNA reads TGTGCCATCACAAAAGGACAGGTGGCTCGGAACACTGAAGCTTTCTTT.

The J gene is TRBJ1-1, the V gene TRBV28, with TRBD1 matching over 9 bases. Germline values: CDR1 MDHEN, CDR2 SYDVKM. V lost 4 bases, J lost 1 base, and 4 bases stayed unmatched. The CDR3 has 15 amino acids. CDR3 coding DNA: TGTGCCAGCAGTTCTCCGACAGGGGGGAACACTGAAGCTTTCTTT. Protein sequence: CASSSPTGGNTEAFF.

This clone was seen a single time. The gene calls are TRBV5-5 and TRBJ2-1; TRBD2 matches 8 bases. The CDR3 spans 16 residues. J lost 3 bases, V lost 4 bases, and 9 bases had no gene match. Germline assignment: CDR1 SGHKS and CDR2 YYEKEE (reference sequence). DNA for the CDR3: TGTGCCAGCAGCGCCGTTGGGCTAGCGGGCTACAATGAGCAGTTCTTC. Protein product: CASSAVGLAGYNEQFF. Using reference TRBV5-5 and TRBJ2-1 for the parts outside the CDR3, the full variable domain is DAGVTQSPTHLIKTRGQQVTLRCSPISGHKSVSWYQQVLGQGPQFIFQYYEKEERGRGNFPDRFSARQFPNYSSELNVNALLLGDSALYLCASSAVGLAGYNEQFFGPGTRLTVL.

This clone was observed a single time. The chain combines TRBV7-6 with TRBJ2-1, with 13 nucleotides matching TRBD2. Germline V CDR1 and CDR2: SGHVS, FNYEAQ. There are 15 residues in the CDR3. The V and J ends lost 5 bases and 8 bases, in that order; junction bases with no gene match: 6. The CDR3 DNA reads as TGTGCCAGCAGCCCCCGGACTAGCGGGGGCGATGAGCAGTTCTTC. Translated, it gives CASSPRTSGGDEQFF.

The J gene is TRBJ1-4, the V gene TRBV3-1 (or the pseudogene TRBV3-2), with D possibly TRBD1 on 6 matching bases. In germline, CDR1 is LGHDT, CDR2 YNNKEL (reference sequence). Between the trimmed V and J ends, which lost 5 bases and 5 bases, there was a span of 15 bases. CDR3 length: 15 amino acids. The CDR3 here is CASSTRTAGNEKLFF. For the CDR3, the DNA is TGTGCCAGCAGCACCCGGACAGCAGGGAATGAAAAACTGTTTTTT.

This chain uses TRBV10-3 with TRBJ1-2; 7 bases are a match to TRBD1. J gave up 7 bases and V 0 bases, and 11 bases lay outside the gene matches. Germline V gene lookup returns CDR1 ENHRY and CDR2 SYGVKD. This CDR3 contains 16 residues. CDR3 in DNA: TGTGCCATCAGTGAGTCCCCAGGGGGGAACAGGGGTGGCTACACCTTC. Residues: CAISESPGGNRGGYTF.